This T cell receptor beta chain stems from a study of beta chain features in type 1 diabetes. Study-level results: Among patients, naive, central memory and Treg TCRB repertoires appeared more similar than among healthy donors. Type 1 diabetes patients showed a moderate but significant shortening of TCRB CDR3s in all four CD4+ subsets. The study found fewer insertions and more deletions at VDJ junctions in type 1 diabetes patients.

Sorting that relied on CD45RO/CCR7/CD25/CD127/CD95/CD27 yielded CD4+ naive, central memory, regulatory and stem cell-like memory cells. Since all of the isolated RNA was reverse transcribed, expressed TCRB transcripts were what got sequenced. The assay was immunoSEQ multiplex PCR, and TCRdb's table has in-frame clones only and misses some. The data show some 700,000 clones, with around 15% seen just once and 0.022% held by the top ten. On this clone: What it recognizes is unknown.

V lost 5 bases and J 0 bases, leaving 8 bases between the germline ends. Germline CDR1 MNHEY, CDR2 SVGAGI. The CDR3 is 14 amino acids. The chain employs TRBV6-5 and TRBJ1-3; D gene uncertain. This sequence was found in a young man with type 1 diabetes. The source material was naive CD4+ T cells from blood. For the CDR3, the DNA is TGTGCCAGCAGTGATAATTACTCTGGAAACACCATATATTTT. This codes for CASSDNYSGNTIYF.